The 22 T cell receptor beta chains reported below all come from one sample, sequenced in a study of blood T cell repertoires in COVID-19 (dated by TCRdb to 2018 to 2020). The library relied on the immunoSEQ multiplex PCR assay. TCRdb took over this immuneACCESS table, retaining in-frame rearrangements with V and J assigned. Such tables are incomplete; in checked studies, under half of the missing clones stem from an unresolved V gene, and the remainder is unexplained. The sample includes around 200,000 clones, with more than 80% observed a single time. The top ten clonotypes cover more than 5% of the sample. The sequenced sample consisted of PBMCs or T cells enriched from blood (not recorded which). These receptor sequences come from a man aged 40-49 years who had recovered from COVID-19.

The genes are TRBV12-3 or TRBV12-4 and TRBJ2-5; D gene ambiguous. V was clipped by 3 bases and J by 5 bases, with 10 bases between them. The CDR3 length is 13 residues. The CDR3 DNA reads as TGTGCCAGCAGTTTGACGGGTACGGAGACCCAGTACTTC. Amino acid sequence: CASSLTGTETQYF.

The J gene is TRBJ2-3, the V gene TRBV2, with a weak D call TRBD1 (5 bases). CDR3 length equals 11 residues. CDR1 is SNHLY and CDR2 is FYNNEI in the germline V gene. V was clipped by 7 bases and J by 6 bases, with 8 bases between them. CDR3 protein: CASTNRDTQYF. DNA for the CDR3: TGTGCCAGCACCAACAGGGATACGCAGTATTTT.

The gene calls are TRBV6-5 and TRBJ1-2; perhaps TRBD1 as D (6 bases). With 4 bases removed from V and 3 bases from J, the gap between germline ends came to 12 bases. Germline-derived CDR1 and CDR2 are MNHEY and SVGAGI. The CDR3 is 14 amino acids. The CDR3 DNA reads as TGTGCCAGCAGTTCACAGGGTTTCGACTATGGCTACACCTTC. It encodes CASSSQGFDYGYTF.

The V gene is TRBV7-2, the J gene TRBJ1-5, with 7 bases identical to TRBD1. Losses at the gene ends were 5 bases for V and 9 bases for J; bases not matched to a gene: 4. The CDR3 is 12 amino acids. The V gene's germline CDR1 is SGHTA and CDR2 FQGNSA. CDR3 coding DNA: TGTGCCAGCAGCCTCCGACAGGGGCCCCAGCATTTT. It codes for CASSLRQGPQHF.

This CDR3 is CASSGQGMVEKLFF. CDR3 in DNA: TGTGCCAGCAGTGGACAGGGGATGGTTGAAAAACTGTTTTTT. The chain recombines TRBV2 with TRBJ1-4, with 8 bases aligning to TRBD1. The V segment lost 4 bases and the J segment 7 bases; nucleotides outside the gene matches: 5. The germline V gene has CDR1 SNHLY and CDR2 FYNNEI. The CDR3 extends over 14 amino acids.

As to this clone: This same CDR3 is encoded by further DNA sequences in the sample. V usage is TRBV4-2 and J usage is TRBJ2-5, with a possible D match to TRBD2 (6 bases). Germline V gives CDR1 LGHNA, CDR2 YNFKEQ. The CDR3 spans 14 residues. The V end lost 3 bases, the J end lost 2 bases, and 10 bases lay between the germline ends. The DNA of the CDR3 is TGTGCCAGCAGCCAGGGGGGTCCTCAAGAGACCCAGTACTTC. It specifies CASSQGGPQETQYF.

This chain joins TRBV10-3 and TRBJ1-1; perhaps TRBD1 as D (5 bases). The germline gives CDR1 ENHRY, CDR2 SYGVKD. This CDR3 comprises 14 residues. The germline V and J ends were trimmed by 4 bases and 1 base, with 10 bases remaining between them. CDR3 nucleotide sequence: TGTGCCATCAGTGGCAGGGAACCGAACACTGAAGCTTTCTTT. This codes for CAISGREPNTEAFF.

The V call is TRBV12-3 or TRBV12-4, the J call TRBJ2-5, with D maybe TRBD2 (6 bases). There are 13 residues in the CDR3. V lost 5 bases and J lost 5, with 12 bases in between. The CDR3 nucleotides are TGTGCCAGCAGTCGCGGGGAGTGGGAGACCCAGTACTTC. The encoded protein is CASSRGEWETQYF.

The V and J genes are TRBV28 and TRBJ2-3; TRBD2 aligns across 8 bases. The V gene's germline CDR1 is MDHEN and CDR2 SYDVKM. The CDR3 has 16 amino acids. V shed 4 bases, J shed 1 base, and the junction held 7 bases outside the gene matches. The DNA for the CDR3 is TGTGCCAGCAGTTCGGGGTCGGGAGGGCGCACAGATACGCAGTATTTT. Its protein product is CASSSGSGGRTDTQYF. The full variable domain, completed using reference TRBV28 and TRBJ2-3, is DVKVTQSSRYLVKRTGEKVFLECVQDMDHENMFWYRQDPGLGLRLIYFSYDVKMKEKGDIPEGYSVSREKKERFSLILESASTNQTSMYLCASSSGSGGRTDTQYFGPGTRLTVL.

The rearrangement joins TRBV13 to TRBJ2-7, with D uncertain. V lost 5 bases to trimming and J lost 2 bases, with 19 bases between them. The germline CDR1 and CDR2 sequences are PRHDT and FYEKMQ (reference sequence). The CDR3 spans 16 residues. The CDR3 loop is CASSANQAPTAYEQYF. CDR3 DNA: TGTGCCAGCAGCGCCAATCAGGCCCCCACCGCCTACGAGCAGTACTTC.

The V call is TRBV15, the J call TRBJ1-4; 7 bases are shared with TRBD1. The trim removed 2 bases at V and 3 bases at J, leaving 9 bases unmatched. Germline V lookup: CDR1 LNHNV, CDR2 YYDKDF (reference sequence). This CDR3 has 17 amino acids. For the CDR3, the DNA is TGTGCCACCAGCAGACATAAAGGGACAGCCTCTAATGAAAAACTGTTTTTT. Translation: CATSRHKGTASNEKLFF.

This clone was detected only a few times. The V and J genes are TRBV10-3 and TRBJ1-1; tentatively, D is TRBD1 (5 bases). The CDR3 sequence is 14 residues long. Germline CDR1 ENHRY, CDR2 SYGVKD. The ends were cut back, 6 bases at V and 5 bases at J, with 16 bases in the middle. The CDR3 sequence: CAISLGERGTEAFF. CDR3 in DNA: TGTGCCATCAGCCTTGGAGAACGGGGGACTGAAGCTTTCTTT.

V and J are TRBV29-1 and TRBJ2-1; the D gene is possibly TRBD2 (6 bases). CDR3 size: 12 residues. Deletions cut 6 bases from V and 10 bases from J, with 16 bases between. Germline V gives CDR1 SQVTM, CDR2 ANQGSEA. As DNA, the CDR3 is TGCAGCGTGGGGGGATTGACAGCGGAGCAGTTCTTC. Translated, it gives CSVGGLTAEQFF.

The chain uses TRBV24-1 and TRBJ2-3; the match to TRBD2 covers 7 bases. After removal of 5 bases from V and 3 bases from J, the junction contained 7 bases not matched to a gene. This CDR3 contains 15 residues. Germline values: CDR1 KGHDR, CDR2 SFDVKD. The CDR3 is CATSGGGVGTDTQYF. CDR3 DNA: TGTGCCACCAGTGGTGGGGGGGTAGGGACAGATACGCAGTATTTT.

V and J are TRBV23-1 and TRBJ1-6; 11 nucleotides match TRBD1. TRBV23-1 carries the ORF label, with uncertain function. The CDR3 runs to 15 residues. V lost 5 bases, J lost 15 bases, and 12 bases stayed unmatched. CDR3 DNA: TGCGCCAGCAGTGTCCGGGACAGGGGGACCCAGTTCCTCCACTTT. Protein: CASSVRDRGTQFLHF.

V gene TRBV7-9 combines with J gene TRBJ1-4, with D possibly matching TRBD1 (5 bases). Between the trimmed V and J ends, which lost 4 bases and 8 bases, there was a span of 23 bases. The CDR3 has 17 amino acids. Germline CDR1 reads SEHNR; CDR2 reads FQNEAQ (reference sequence). CDR3 in DNA: TGTGCCAGCAGCTACCTAGAAAGACAGCCCGCAGGGGAAAAACTGTTTTTT. Translation gives CASSYLERQPAGEKLFF.

This rearrangement joins TRBV28 to TRBJ2-2; 8 nucleotides match TRBD1. Germline V gene lookup returns CDR1 MDHEN and CDR2 SYDVKM. J gave up 1 base and V 6 bases, and 28 bases lay outside the gene matches. CDR3 length: 23 residues. CDR3 DNA: TGTGCCAGCAGCCTCCGGGACAGGCTTGTGAATATGAGTCCTCGGCTGAACACCGGGGAGCTGTTTTTT. It is translated as CASSLRDRLVNMSPRLNTGELFF.

The rearrangement joins TRBV5-1 to TRBJ2-1; possibly TRBD1 for D (5 bases). The CDR3 is 13 amino acids. V lost 4 bases, J lost 5 bases, and 10 bases lay in between. Germline V lookup: CDR1 SGHRS, CDR2 YFSETQ. The CDR3 loop is CASSQTVNNEQFF. The CDR3 nucleotides read TGCGCCAGCAGCCAGACAGTAAACAATGAGCAGTTCTTC.

The V and J genes are TRBV6-5 and TRBJ1-6, with D possibly being TRBD1 (5 bases). Trimming shortened V by 2 bases and J by 10 bases, and 12 bases separated the two germline ends. CDR3 length: 14 amino acids. Germline V gene sequence: CDR1 MNHEY, CDR2 SVGAGI. CDR3 region: CASSYGAGWSPLHF. The DNA for the CDR3 is TGTGCCAGCAGTTACGGGGCAGGGTGGTCACCCCTCCACTTT.

The chain links TRBV3-1 (or the pseudogene TRBV3-2) to TRBJ1-1; unclear D gene. In germline, CDR1 is LGHDT, CDR2 YNNKEL (reference sequence). This CDR3 region has 15 residues. With 0 bases removed from V and 4 bases from J, the gap between germline ends came to 12 bases. Here the CDR3 reads CASSQEPSEVTEAFF. The CDR3 DNA is TGTGCCAGCAGCCAAGAACCCTCGGAGGTCACTGAAGCTTTCTTT.

The chain employs TRBV6-5 and TRBJ1-2; 7 bases map to TRBD1. Trimming took 4 bases from V and 2 from J; bases not matched to a gene: 7. The length of the CDR3 is 15 residues. Looked up from germline, CDR1 is MNHEY and CDR2 is SVGAGI. The CDR3 bases are TGTGCCAGCAGTTTACAGGGGCTCGCAAACTATGGCTACACCTTC. Translated: CASSLQGLANYGYTF.

This chain connects TRBV12-3 or TRBV12-4 to TRBJ2-7; perhaps TRBD2 as D (5 bases). CDR3 length equals 13 residues. V lost 4 bases to trimming and J lost 3 bases, with 10 bases between them. This CDR3 reads CASSSIRGYEQYF. CDR3 bases: TGTGCCAGCAGTTCCATTCGGGGCTACGAGCAGTACTTC.